The sample holds one count of the clone carrying this T cell receptor (beta chain). This CDR3 is built from 16 residues. V was shortened by 3 bases and J by 2 bases, with 15 bases between the two germline ends. Looked up from germline, CDR1 is KGHSH and CDR2 is LQKENI. TCRdb keeps only in-frame clones here, not all; method: immunoSEQ multiplex PCR. The table lists roughly 100,000 clones, 85% to 90% of them singletons. This record comes from a study of blood T cell repertoires in COVID-19. For the study at large: Samples came from the United States, Italy and Spain, spanning acute and convalescent COVID-19.

The genes are TRBV18 and TRBJ2-3; weak D call: TRBD2 (5 bases). The sequence was collected from a woman aged 80 or over with active COVID-19. The specimen was peripheral blood. The CDR3 is CASSPVGLSATDTQYF. As DNA, the CDR3 is TGTGCCAGCTCACCGGTTGGACTGTCTGCCACAGATACGCAGTATTTT.